The T cell receptor beta chain under discussion was sequenced for a study of blood T cell repertoires in COVID-19. Study-level information: PBMCs, B-cell-depleted T cells, or T cells provided the cDNA or gDNA that made up the material.

Seattle's cohort entered during active infection and was followed longitudinally. Produced via immunoSEQ multiplex PCR; TCRdb's table is partial and in-frame only. The data contain hundreds of thousands of clones, about 89% of them singletons. Germline CDR1 is MNHEY and CDR2 is SVGAGI. CDR3 size: 16 residues. V was clipped by 4 bases and J by 6 bases; unmatched bases: 6. The V gene is TRBV6-5, the J gene TRBJ2-2; 12 nucleotides match TRBD1. The TCR comes from a woman aged 25 to 39 with COVID-19, enrolled during active disease. Sequenced material: peripheral blood. This chain's CDR3 is CASSSLGQGASGELFF. The CDR3 region has the DNA TGTGCCAGCAGTTCATTGGGACAGGGGGCGTCCGGGGAGCTGTTTTTT.